Sequencing of this T cell receptor beta chain was carried out in a study of control samples from healthy donors and cancer patients. This CDR3 contains 13 residues. The ends were cut back, 5 bases at V and 3 bases at J, with 10 bases in the middle. Germline CDR1 and CDR2: SGHAT and FQNNGV. TCRdb keeps only in-frame clones here, not all; method: immunoSEQ multiplex PCR. The data show roughly 130,000 clones, with 85% to 95% seen just once and around 8.9% held by the top ten. Sequenced: blood. This sequence originates from a man younger than 35 in good health. The rearrangement joins TRBV11-2 to TRBJ1-2; weak D call: TRBD1 (5 bases). CDR3 residues: CASSPSRDYGYTF. In DNA, the CDR3 is TGTGCCAGCAGCCCATCCAGGGACTATGGCTACACCTTC.